A selection of T cell receptor beta chains follows, all from one sample in a study of cytomegalovirus exposure and HLA in healthy donors. Repertoires were generated with immunoSEQ multiplex PCR, while TCRdb's copy carries only in-frame clones and drops some. This sample has under 200,000 clones, with 68% found just once. Sequencing used PBMCs. The receptors stem from a man in his forties or fifties in good health and CMV-seronegative. The CDR3 runs from the conserved cysteine through the conserved F or W. D genes are given only for firm matches. Size tells how often a clone was seen (once, few, many) or the class of an expanded clone, and some rows leave it out.

CDR3nt | CDR3aa | j_gene | d_gene | abundance | v_gene
TGTGCCAGCAGCTTGGGTAGGGGGGGCGGACAAAAAGAGACCCAGTACTTC | CASSLGRGGGQKETQYF | TRBJ2-5 | NA | NA | TRBV5-4
TGTGCCAGTAGAGGGGGCGCGTCCAATCAGCCCCAGCATTTT | CASRGGASNQPQHF | TRBJ1-5 | TRBD1 | once | TRBV27
TGCGCCAGCAGCTTGGCCACACAGGGCAATGAGCAGTTCTTC | CASSLATQGNEQFF | TRBJ2-1 | NA | once | TRBV5-1
TGTGCCAGCAGACGTTCGGGACTAGCGGGGGGAGGAAACACCGGGGAGCTGTTTTTT | CASRRSGLAGGGNTGELFF | TRBJ2-2 | TRBD2 | NA | TRBV7-2
TGCGCCAGCAGCTTGATGACTAGCGGGGGGGTAACAGATACGCAGTATTTT | CASSLMTSGGVTDTQYF | TRBJ2-3 | TRBD2 | NA | TRBV5-1
TGTGCCAGCAGCGCCGGGAGTCTAGCCAAAAACATTCAGTACTTC | CASSAGSLAKNIQYF | TRBJ2-4 | NA | NA | TRBV5-8
TGCGCCAGCAGCGTACTAGCCCCGGGACAGGGAGCCTACGAGCAGTACTTC | CASSVLAPGQGAYEQYF | TRBJ2-7 | TRBD1 | NA | TRBV4-3
TGTGCCAGCAGTGAAAGGGGGACCCCAGGGAGCTATGGCTACACCTTC | CASSERGTPGSYGYTF | TRBJ1-2 | NA | NA | TRBV6-1
TGTGCCAGTAGTGCCCCGGGACAGTCGAACACTGAAGCTTTCTTT | CASSAPGQSNTEAFF | TRBJ1-1 | TRBD1 | few | TRBV19
TGTGCCAGCAGCTTTGGACAACAAGAGACCCAGTACTTC | CASSFGQQETQYF | TRBJ2-5 | NA | few | TRBV7-2
TGTGCCAGCAGTTTGCCCGAGGAGAGGTTGAGGGAAAAACTGTTTTTT | CASSLPEERLREKLFF | TRBJ1-4 | NA | NA | TRBV28
TGCGCCAGCAGCTTGGGAGCCCCTACACGGGGGAACTCCTACGAGCAGTACTTC | CASSLGAPTRGNSYEQYF | TRBJ2-7 | NA | few | TRBV5-1